Listed below are T cell receptor beta chains from one sample, sequenced in a study of control samples from healthy donors and cancer patients. Clones were sequenced by immunoSEQ multiplex PCR, and TCRdb holds only the in-frame ones, with some missing. The sample consists of some 80,000 clones, 70% to 90% of them appearing once. Sequencing used PBMCs. These TCRs come from a woman aged 60-75 years with head and neck cancer. CDR3s include the opening cysteine and the closing phenylalanine or tryptophan. D genes are given only for firm matches. A row's size may be missing; if present it is once, few, many or a size class.

d_gene: -; v_gene: TRBV7-6; j_gene: TRBJ1-5; abundance: -; CDR3aa: CASSPDSNQPQHF; CDR3nt: TGTGCCAGCAGCCCGGACAGTAATCAGCCCCAGCATTTT
d_gene: TRBD1; v_gene: TRBV18; j_gene: TRBJ2-5; abundance: -; CDR3aa: CASSPQGQGSGETQYF; CDR3nt: TGTGCCAGCTCACCACAGGGACAGGGGTCCGGGGAGACCCAGTACTTC
d_gene: TRBD2; v_gene: TRBV29-1; j_gene: TRBJ2-7; abundance: -; CDR3aa: CSAGRTSGIGSYEQYF; CDR3nt: TGCAGCGCCGGCCGGACTAGCGGGATAGGATCCTACGAGCAGTACTTC
d_gene: -; v_gene: TRBV20-1; j_gene: TRBJ2-3; abundance: -; CDR3aa: CSTNRGDTQYF; CDR3nt: TGCAGTACCAACCGGGGAGATACGCAGTATTTT
d_gene: TRBD2; v_gene: TRBV6-4; j_gene: TRBJ2-3; abundance: once; CDR3aa: CASSGTSGSRTDTQYF; CDR3nt: TGTGCCAGCAGTGGGACTAGCGGGAGTAGAACAGATACGCAGTATTTT
d_gene: TRBD1; v_gene: TRBV29-1; j_gene: TRBJ2-1; abundance: few; CDR3aa: CSERQGYNEQFF; CDR3nt: TGCAGCGAGAGACAGGGCTACAATGAGCAGTTCTTC
d_gene: TRBD2; v_gene: TRBV11-3; j_gene: TRBJ2-1; abundance: -; CDR3aa: CASSLLADNEQFF; CDR3nt: TGTGCCAGCAGCTTACTAGCGGACAATGAGCAGTTCTTC
d_gene: TRBD1; v_gene: TRBV18; j_gene: TRBJ1-1; abundance: -; CDR3aa: CASSPLDRGTEAFF; CDR3nt: TGTGCCAGCTCACCATTGGACAGGGGCACTGAAGCTTTCTTT
d_gene: -; v_gene: TRBV9; j_gene: TRBJ1-1; abundance: -; CDR3aa: CASSVGEILGTEAFF; CDR3nt: TGTGCCAGCAGCGTAGGCGAGATTCTGGGCACTGAAGCTTTCTTT
d_gene: TRBD2; v_gene: TRBV30; j_gene: TRBJ2-4; abundance: -; CDR3aa: CAWDLGLAGGYLAKNIQYF; CDR3nt: TGTGCCTGGGACCTGGGACTAGCGGGAGGATACCTAGCCAAAAACATTCAGTACTTC
d_gene: -; v_gene: TRBV30; j_gene: TRBJ1-2; abundance: -; CDR3aa: CAWSSERYGYTF; CDR3nt: TGTGCCTGGAGTTCTGAACGGTATGGCTACACCTTC
d_gene: -; v_gene: TRBV6-4; j_gene: TRBJ1-1; abundance: -; CDR3aa: CASSVEENTEAFF; CDR3nt: TGTGCCAGCAGTGTTGAGGAGAACACTGAAGCTTTCTTT
d_gene: -; v_gene: TRBV27; j_gene: TRBJ2-7; abundance: -; CDR3aa: CASSAVAEGAQQYF; CDR3nt: TGTGCCAGTTCCGCCGTCGCGGAGGGGGCGCAGCAGTACTTC
d_gene: -; v_gene: TRBV28; j_gene: TRBJ2-3; abundance: -; CDR3aa: CASSLLMRAGTQYF; CDR3nt: TGTGCCAGCAGTTTACTGATGAGAGCGGGTACGCAGTATTTT
d_gene: TRBD1; v_gene: TRBV30; j_gene: TRBJ1-3; abundance: -; CDR3aa: CALKGATGNTIYF; CDR3nt: TGTGCCCTGAAGGGGGCGACTGGAAACACCATATATTTT